The T cell receptor beta chain described here comes from a study of blood T cell repertoires in COVID-19. In the study overall: COVID-19 samples, acute and convalescent, were from the United States, Italy and Spain.

Assay used: immunoSEQ multiplex PCR; TCRdb lists only in-frame clones, some missing. The table has more than 85,000 clones, approximately 87% seen once. The CDR3 totals 17 residues. Unmatched junction bases numbered 13, after V lost 4 bases and J lost 10 bases. Germline V gives CDR1 LNHDA, CDR2 SQIVND (reference sequence). This receptor was taken from a woman aged 55-75 years with acute or convalescent COVID-19. Sequenced: peripheral blood. V usage is TRBV19 and J usage is TRBJ1-6, with 10 bases that match TRBD1. CDR3 coding DNA: TGTGCCAGTAGTACCGAATCCGGGACAGGGGCGCGGTCACCCCTCCACTTT. This codes for CASSTESGTGARSPLHF. Variable domain in full (rest from reference TRBV19 and TRBJ1-6): DGGITQSPKYLFRKEGQNVTLSCEQNLNHDAMYWYRQDPGQGLRLIYYSQIVNDFQKGDIAEGYSVSREKKESFPLTVTSAQKNPTAFYLCASSTESGTGARSPLHFGNGTRLTVT.